The 27 T cell receptor beta chains given below trace back to one sample, sequenced in a study of CD8 T cells in Susac syndrome. When the RNA was reverse transcribed, random hexamers were used with an input of about 0.5 to 1 ug. TCRdb analysed the immunoSEQ multiplex PCR reads with MiXCR anew, one entry per CDR3 protein. The sample lists under 550,000 distinct CDR3 sequences; around 85% were seen once. The sequenced sample was CD8+ T cells from PBMCs. The receptors stem from a human donor with multiple sclerosis.

This clonotype was recorded once. J is TRBJ2-7 and V is TRBV19, with 8 bases aligning to TRBD1. The CDR3 consists of 16 residues. The germline CDR1 and CDR2 sequences are LNHDA and SQIVND (reference sequence). V shed 5 bases and J 2 bases; nucleotides not matched to a gene: 11. The CDR3 nucleotides read TGTGCCAGTAGTTTCGATTCAGGGGGCGCACCCTACGAGCAGTACTTC. It encodes CASSFDSGGAPYEQYF.

The V and J genes are TRBV30 and TRBJ2-7; the D gene could be TRBD1 or TRBD2 (6 bases each). The length of the CDR3 is 11 residues. Per germline, CDR1 GTSNPN and CDR2 SVGIG (reference sequence). Trimming removed 1 base from V and 6 bases from J, with 7 bases in between. CDR3 in DNA: TGTGCCTGGAGTGAGGGGGGCGAGCAGTACTTC. Protein product: CAWSEGGEQYF.

This clonotype was detected once. V and J are TRBV7-8 and TRBJ2-7; 7 bases are shared with TRBD1. Germline V gene data show CDR1 as SGHVS and CDR2 as FQNEAQ. The ends lost 3 bases at V and 9 bases at J; junction bases unmatched: 5. The CDR3 is made up of 12 amino acids. The CDR3 sequence is CASSLGDSGQYF. The CDR3 nucleotides read TGTGCCAGCAGCTTGGGGGACAGTGGGCAGTACTTC. The complete variable domain, with remaining parts taken from reference TRBV7-8 and TRBJ2-7, reads GAGVSQSPRYKVAKRGQDVALRCDPISGHVSLFWYQQALGQGPEFLTYFQNEAQLDKSGLPSDRFFAERPEGSVSTLKIQRTQQEDSAVYLCASSLGDSGQYFGPGTRLTVT.

V gene TRBV6-2 or TRBV6-3 combines with J gene TRBJ2-7, with D tentatively TRBD1 or TRBD2 (5 bases each). The germline CDR1 and CDR2 sequences are MNHEY and SVGEGT. The CDR3 spans 15 residues. Trimming took off 5 bases at V and 1 base at J, with 15 bases between the two ends. The CDR3 loop reads CASSAPGRVSYEQYF. As DNA, the CDR3 is TGTGCCAGCAGTGCCCCGGGACGGGTGTCCTACGAGCAGTACTTC.

The chain carries TRBV30 and TRBJ1-1; D gene uncertain. The CDR3 sequence is 13 residues long. Between the trimmed V and J ends, which lost 2 bases and 5 bases, there was a span of 12 bases. The germline gives CDR1 GTSNPN, CDR2 SVGIG (reference sequence). This CDR3 is CAWSSGSGTEAFF. The CDR3 coding sequence is TGTGCCTGGAGTTCCGGGTCGGGGACTGAAGCTTTCTTT.

The rearrangement links TRBV30 to TRBJ1-2; TRBD1 matches 8 bases. The V segment lost 3 bases and the J segment 6 bases; nucleotides outside the gene matches: 6. The CDR3 spans 13 residues. Per the germline V gene, CDR1 is GTSNPN and CDR2 is SVGIG (reference sequence). The chain's CDR3 is CAWSPRGLNGYTF. The CDR3, as DNA: TGTGCCTGGAGCCCCAGGGGGCTAAATGGCTACACCTTC.

This chain joins TRBV27 and TRBJ2-1, with no clear D. The CDR3 is made up of 17 amino acids. CDR1 and CDR2 (germline): MNHEY, SMNVEV (reference sequence). V lost 6 bases, J lost 0 bases, and 18 bases lay in between. In DNA, the CDR3 is TGTGCCAGCAGCTTCCGGAGACTCTCGAGCTCCTACAATGAGCAGTTCTTC. It yields the protein CASSFRRLSSSYNEQFF.

The chain joins TRBV14 to TRBJ2-1; D is ambiguous. The CDR3 length is 17 residues. V was trimmed by 1 base and J by 5 bases, leaving 18 bases between them. CDR1 SGHDN and CDR2 FVKESK come from the germline V gene. The CDR3 DNA is TGTGCCAGCAGCCAAGTAACCATACCTCATCCAAACAATGAGCAGTTCTTC. Translation: CASSQVTIPHPNNEQFF.

This sequence joins TRBV5-1 and TRBJ2-1, with D uncertain. The CDR3 is made up of 17 amino acids. Per germline, CDR1 SGHRS and CDR2 YFSETQ. V was cut by 0 bases and J by 0 bases, with 13 bases left in between. As DNA, the CDR3 is TGCGCCAGCAGCTTGGTCGAGAGCTCGAACTCCTACAATGAGCAGTTCTTC. As protein: CASSLVESSNSYNEQFF.

The CDR3: CASSLAWTSGSFGYEQYF. The CDR3 DNA follows: TGTGCCAGCAGCTTAGCATGGACTAGCGGGAGTTTTGGCTACGAGCAGTACTTC. The chain carries TRBV7-9 and TRBJ2-7, with 13 bases that match TRBD2. The CDR3 loop spans 18 amino acids. Germline V lookup: CDR1 SEHNR, CDR2 FQNEAQ (reference sequence). Germline trimming cut 0 bases from V and 3 bases from J; bases unmatched to any gene: 8. Looking up the rest from reference TRBV7-9 and TRBJ2-7 gives the full variable domain: DTGVSQNPRHKITKRGQNVTFRCDPISEHNRLYWYRQTLGQGPEFLTYFQNEAQLEKSRLLSDRFSAERPKGSFSTLEIQRTEQGDSAMYLCASSLAWTSGSFGYEQYFGPGTRLTVT.

The rearrangement links TRBV5-1 to TRBJ2-2, with TRBD2 matching 7 bases. V lost 2 bases and J lost 3; bases outside the gene matches: 1. CDR1 SGHRS and CDR2 YFSETQ come from the germline V gene. The CDR3 has 14 residues. Here the CDR3 reads CASSFRGDTGELFF. CDR3 coding DNA: TGCGCCAGCAGCTTCCGGGGGGACACCGGGGAGCTGTTTTTT. Full variable domain (rest looked up from reference TRBV5-1 and TRBJ2-2): KAGVTQTPRYLIKTRGQQVTLSCSPISGHRSVSWYQQTPGQGLQFLFEYFSETQRNKGNFPGRFSGRQFSNSRSEMNVSTLELGDSALYLCASSFRGDTGELFFGEGSRLTVL.

The chain joins TRBV18 to TRBJ1-1; D gene unclear. The CDR3 length is 14 residues. The V gene lost 4 bases and the J gene lost 2 bases, with 11 bases spanning the gap. In germline, CDR1 is KGHSH, CDR2 LQKENI. Here the CDR3 reads CASSQGDGNTEAFF. CDR3 coding DNA: TGTGCCAGCTCACAGGGAGATGGAAACACTGAAGCTTTCTTT.

This clonotype appeared a single time. V is TRBV6-5 and J is TRBJ2-3; 10 nucleotides align to TRBD2. The germline V gene encodes CDR1 MNHEY and CDR2 SVGAGI. J gave up 2 bases and V 4 bases, and 9 bases lay outside the gene matches. The CDR3 spans 17 residues. Here the CDR3 reads CASSSTSGQTFTDTQYF. The CDR3 DNA reads as TGTGCCAGCAGTTCGACTAGCGGGCAAACTTTCACAGATACGCAGTATTTT.

V is TRBV7-9 and J is TRBJ1-5; no firm D call. Germline V gene lookup returns CDR1 SEHNR and CDR2 FQNEAQ (reference sequence). The V gene lost 3 bases and the J gene lost 7 bases, with 7 bases spanning the gap. The CDR3 extends over 12 amino acids. The CDR3 region has the DNA TGTGCCAGCAGCTTGGATGAACAGCCCCAGCATTTT. It translates to CASSLDEQPQHF.

J is TRBJ1-4 and V is TRBV7-8; maybe TRBD1 (6 bases). Germline V gives CDR1 SGHVS, CDR2 FQNEAQ. Trimming pared 2 bases from V and 0 bases from J, leaving 19 bases between. There are 19 residues in the CDR3. CDR3 DNA: TGTGCCAGCAGCTTAATTCCAGGGACACCCATTGCAACTAATGAAAAACTGTTTTTT. Amino acids: CASSLIPGTPIATNEKLFF.

The gene calls are TRBV4-1 and TRBJ2-7; D is perhaps TRBD2 (7 bases). The CDR3 length is 16 residues. From germline, CDR1 is MGHRA and CDR2 YSYEKL. V was pared by 2 bases and J by 3 bases, with 17 bases between. The CDR3 DNA follows: TGCGCCAGCAGCCAACGGGGGGCGGGAGTGAACTACGAGCAGTACTTC. Translated: CASSQRGAGVNYEQYF.

The rearrangement joins TRBV20-1 to TRBJ2-5, with 15 bases that match TRBD2. J gave up 4 bases and V 6 bases, and 3 bases lay outside the gene matches. The germline gives CDR1 DFQATT, CDR2 SNEGSKA (reference sequence). The length of the CDR3 is 14 residues. CDR3 loop: CSASGLAGGETQYF. The CDR3 nucleotides read TGCAGTGCCTCGGGACTAGCGGGGGGAGAGACCCAGTACTTC.

V gene TRBV4-1 combines with J gene TRBJ2-7; 10 nucleotides agree with TRBD2. CDR3 length: 13 residues. The V gene end was trimmed by 6 bases and the J gene end by 4 bases; junction bases not matched to a gene: 3. CDR1 and CDR2 from the germline V gene are MGHRA and YSYEKL. CDR3: CASSMTSGYEQYF. The CDR3 DNA follows: TGCGCCAGCAGTATGACTAGCGGGTACGAGCAGTACTTC.

The chain links TRBV27 to TRBJ2-3; no reliable D call. Germline lookup yields CDR1 MNHEY and CDR2 SMNVEV (reference sequence). CDR3 length: 13 residues. With 5 bases removed from V and 2 bases from J, the gap between germline ends came to 8 bases. For the CDR3, the DNA is TGTGCCAGCAGTCCCATTAACACAGATACGCAGTATTTT. This sequence encodes CASSPINTDTQYF.

The chain is built from TRBV5-5 and TRBJ2-7; 7 nucleotides match TRBD1. Trimming cost V 0 bases and J 4 bases; bases outside gene matches: 4. The CDR3 has 14 residues. The V gene's germline CDR1 is SGHKS and CDR2 YYEKEE (reference sequence). This CDR3 reads CASSLVQGWYEQYF. The CDR3 DNA follows: TGTGCCAGCAGCTTGGTACAGGGGTGGTACGAGCAGTACTTC.

This clonotype was recorded once. This chain links TRBV4-1 with TRBJ2-1; 9 bases fit TRBD1. This CDR3 contains 15 residues. The germline gives CDR1 MGHRA, CDR2 YSYEKL. Trimming removed 3 bases from V and 7 bases from J; junction bases left unmatched: 7. CDR3 nucleotides: TGCGCCAGCAGCCATCCGGGACAGGGTAAGAATGAGCAGTTCTTC. It is translated as CASSHPGQGKNEQFF.

The chain has TRBV14 and TRBJ2-7; D call uncertain. V was shortened by 1 base and J by 0 bases, with 13 bases between the two germline ends. There are 16 residues in the CDR3. Germline values: CDR1 SGHDN, CDR2 FVKESK. CDR3 nucleotide sequence: TGTGCCAGCAGCCAAGTAAAGGTTACCTACTCCTACGAGCAGTACTTC. Amino acid sequence: CASSQVKVTYSYEQYF. The whole variable domain, remainder taken from reference TRBV14 and TRBJ2-7, is EAGVTQFPSHSVIEKGQTVTLRCDPISGHDNLYWYRRVMGKEIKFLLHFVKESKQDESGMPNNRFLAERTGGTYSTLKVQPAELEDSGVYFCASSQVKVTYSYEQYFGPGTRLTVT.

This clonotype was counted once. V gene TRBV13 combines with J gene TRBJ1-1, with no clear D. CDR1 is PRHDT, CDR2 FYEKMQ, per germline (reference sequence). Trimming took off 5 bases at V and 3 bases at J, with 7 bases between the two ends. The CDR3 totals 12 residues. The CDR3 DNA reads TGTGCCAGCAGCGACCGGTACACTGAAGCTTTCTTT. Protein sequence: CASSDRYTEAFF. The full variable domain, its missing parts supplied by reference TRBV13 and TRBJ1-1, is AAGVIQSPRHLIKEKRETATLKCYPIPRHDTVYWYQQGPGQDPQFLISFYEKMQSDKGSIPDRFSAQQFSDYHSELNMSSLELGDSALYFCASSDRYTEAFFGQGTRLTVV.

The V gene is TRBV29-1, the J gene TRBJ2-1, with 7 nucleotides matching TRBD2. Germline V gene sequence: CDR1 SQVTM, CDR2 ANQGSEA. This CDR3 region has 13 residues. The V segment lost 1 base and the J segment 6 bases; nucleotides outside the gene matches: 3. The CDR3, as DNA: TGCAGCGTTGAAGGGACTAGTGGCAATGAGCAGTTCTTC. It encodes CSVEGTSGNEQFF.

J is TRBJ1-1 and V is TRBV5-4; D call uncertain. From germline, CDR1 is SGHNT and CDR2 YYREEE (reference sequence). V was clipped by 4 bases and J by 1 base, with 11 bases between them. The CDR3 runs 14 residues. CDR3 loop: CASSLVSENTEAFF. CDR3 sequence (DNA): TGTGCCAGCAGCCTGGTGTCGGAGAACACTGAAGCTTTCTTT.

The chain joins TRBV7-2 to TRBJ2-5, with TRBD2 matching 10 bases. V lost 5 bases and J lost 2; bases outside the gene matches: 5. The germline gives CDR1 SGHTA, CDR2 FQGNSA. The CDR3 runs 15 residues. This CDR3 is CASSHTSGEQETQYF. The CDR3 DNA reads TGTGCCAGCAGCCATACTAGCGGGGAACAAGAGACCCAGTACTTC.

The chain uses TRBV7-3 and TRBJ2-7; possible D gene TRBD1, 5 bases. Trimming left V 6 bases short and J 2 bases short, with 17 bases between. Germline CDR1 and CDR2: SGHTA and FQGTGA. The CDR3 is 15 residues long. CDR3 in amino acids: CASSQGVGHTYEQYF. The CDR3 DNA is TGTGCCAGCAGTCAAGGGGTAGGGCACACCTACGAGCAGTACTTC.